This TCR beta chain comes out of a study of T cells in Graves' hyperthyroidism and ophthalmopathy. This clonotype turned up a few times. Its target is unknown. Whole-study results and caveats: Blood also held most thyroid clonotypes expanded beyond 0.001.

TCR beta CDR3 regions were amplified from RNA transcripts. HTBI primers were used for first-round RT-PCR of the TCR CDR3. TCRdb analysed the multiplex PCR reads with MiXCR anew, one entry per CDR3 protein. The sample has hundreds of thousands of distinct CDR3 sequences, more than 45% seen once. The J segment lost 3 bases and the V segment lost 3 bases, leaving 5 bases of the junction unmatched. The CDR3 has 14 residues. Germline-derived CDR1 and CDR2 are LNHDA and SQIVND (reference sequence). Hyperthyroidism was newly diagnosed in patients aged 18 to 65 (duration under 2 months). Any patient presenting with uncontrolled infection, other autoimmune disease, pregnancy or lactation was left out.

The specimen was peripheral blood or thyroid tissue (not recorded which). The rearrangement links TRBV19 to TRBJ2-7, with 7 positions matching TRBD1. The TCR comes from a woman under 30 with Graves' hyperthyroidism. The CDR3 loop reads CASSIPGQNYEQYF. The DNA for the CDR3 is TGTGCCAGTAGTATTCCGGGACAGAACTACGAGCAGTACTTC.